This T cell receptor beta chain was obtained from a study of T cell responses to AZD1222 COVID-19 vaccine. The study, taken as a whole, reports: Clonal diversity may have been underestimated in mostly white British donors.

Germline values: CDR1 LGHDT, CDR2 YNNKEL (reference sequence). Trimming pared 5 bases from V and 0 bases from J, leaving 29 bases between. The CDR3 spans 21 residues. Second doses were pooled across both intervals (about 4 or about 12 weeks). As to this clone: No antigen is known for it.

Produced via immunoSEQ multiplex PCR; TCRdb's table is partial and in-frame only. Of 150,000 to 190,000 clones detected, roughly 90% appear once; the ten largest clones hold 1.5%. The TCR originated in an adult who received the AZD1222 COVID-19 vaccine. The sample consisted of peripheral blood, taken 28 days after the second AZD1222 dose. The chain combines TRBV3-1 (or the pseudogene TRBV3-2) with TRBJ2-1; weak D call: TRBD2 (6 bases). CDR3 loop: CASSNMATWTTTRLSYNEQFF. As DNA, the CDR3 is TGTGCCAGCAGCAATATGGCCACTTGGACTACTACCAGGCTCTCCTACAATGAGCAGTTCTTC.